This TCR beta chain was captured by sequencing in a study of blood T cell repertoires in COVID-19. Study at large: Acute and convalescent COVID-19 samples came from the United States, Italy and Spain. Sources were T cells, B-cell-depleted T cells, or PBMCs; the material itself was cDNA or gDNA.

Germline V lookup: CDR1 SNHLY, CDR2 FYNNEI. V dropped 7 bases and J dropped 5; count of bases not matched to a gene: 6. This CDR3 contains 13 residues. Using immunoSEQ multiplex PCR, the repertoire was profiled, and TCRdb retains in-frame clones only, with some absent. The table lists roughly 150,000 clones, 75% to 90% of them singletons. Material: peripheral blood. The rearrangement joins TRBV2 to TRBJ2-3; 7 bases are shared with TRBD2. This TCR was sampled from a woman between 65 and 79 years old with acute or convalescent COVID-19. The CDR3 sequence is CASKAASGDTQYF. The DNA of the CDR3 is TGTGCCAGCAAAGCGGCTAGCGGAGATACGCAGTATTTT.